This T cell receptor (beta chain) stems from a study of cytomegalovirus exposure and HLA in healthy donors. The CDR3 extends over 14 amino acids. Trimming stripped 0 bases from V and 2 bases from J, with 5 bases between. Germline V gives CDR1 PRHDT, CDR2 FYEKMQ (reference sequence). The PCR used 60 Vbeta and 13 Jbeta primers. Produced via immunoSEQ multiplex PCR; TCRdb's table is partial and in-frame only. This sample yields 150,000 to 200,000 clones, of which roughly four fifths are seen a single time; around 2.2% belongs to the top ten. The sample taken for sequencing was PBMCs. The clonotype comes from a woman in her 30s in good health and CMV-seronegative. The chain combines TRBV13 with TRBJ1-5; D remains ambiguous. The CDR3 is CASSLGAGNQPQHF. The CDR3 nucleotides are TGTGCCAGCAGCTTAGGGGCAGGCAATCAGCCCCAGCATTTT.